The 13 T cell receptor beta chains below all came from one sample that was sequenced in a study of identical twins. TCRdb re-called the 5' RACE reads with MiXCR, one entry per CDR3 protein. The sample records 1,800,000 or so distinct CDR3 sequences, about 32% being singletons. The sequenced material came from cord blood. Source of these receptors: a newborn girl in good health.

This chain joins TRBV18 and TRBJ2-7; the D call may be TRBD1 or TRBD2 (5 bases each). CDR1 and CDR2 from the germline V gene are KGHSH and LQKENI. The CDR3 consists of 15 residues. Trimming removed 8 bases at V and 3 bases at J, with 20 bases between. CDR3 loop: CASPQPGWGNYEQYF. In DNA form, the CDR3 reads TGTGCCAGCCCACAGCCCGGGTGGGGGAACTACGAGCAGTACTTC.

The V gene is TRBV10-3, the J gene TRBJ2-1; 9 nucleotides agree with TRBD2. Trimming at V came to 3 bases and at J to 1 base, leaving 4 bases not matched to a gene. The germline CDR1 and CDR2 sequences are ENHRY and SYGVKD. The CDR3 length is 16 residues. CDR3 in DNA: TGTGCCATCAGTGAACAAGCGGGGGGATCCTACAATGAGCAGTTCTTC. Translated, it gives CAISEQAGGSYNEQFF.

The chain uses TRBV20-1 and TRBJ1-2; D is undetermined. Trimming shortened V by 3 bases and J by 4 bases, and 6 bases separated the two germline ends. The CDR3 length is 11 residues. In germline, CDR1 is DFQATT, CDR2 SNEGSKA (reference sequence). Here the CDR3 reads CSASWGYGYTF. CDR3 coding DNA: TGCAGTGCTAGCTGGGGCTATGGCTACACCTTC.

The chain joins TRBV21-1 to TRBJ1-2. TRBV21-1 is listed as a pseudogene. The CDR3 spans 18 residues. CDR3 nucleotide sequence: TGTGCCAGCAGCAAAGCGTGGGTCGTGGGCATCTCTAACTATGGCTACACCTTC. Translated: CASSKAWVVGISNYGYTF.

This sequence joins TRBV6-2 or TRBV6-3 and TRBJ2-4; perhaps TRBD2 as D (6 bases). Trimming cost V 5 bases and J 1 base, with 18 bases left between them. Per germline, CDR1 MNHEY and CDR2 SVGEGT. The CDR3 length is 17 residues. CDR3 bases: TGTGCCAGCAGTCCATCTTCCGGGAGCGGGGCCAAAAACATTCAGTACTTC. Amino acids: CASSPSSGSGAKNIQYF.

The CDR3 DNA sequence: TGTGCCACCAGCAGGACCCGGGTGGGGGCTGGCTACACCTTC. Protein: CATSRTRVGAGYTF. The chain recombines TRBV15 with TRBJ1-2; perhaps TRBD1 as D (6 bases). Trimming took off 3 bases at V and 7 bases at J, with 15 bases between the two ends. The CDR3 loop spans 14 amino acids. Germline V gene lookup returns CDR1 LNHNV and CDR2 YYDKDF (reference sequence).

This chain uses TRBV28 with TRBJ2-1; 7 bases line up with TRBD2. In germline, CDR1 is MDHEN, CDR2 SYDVKM. V lost 8 bases, J lost 10 bases, and 14 bases stayed unmatched. The CDR3 sequence is 14 residues long. Here the CDR3 reads CASGTGTTYREQFF. CDR3 sequence (DNA): TGTGCCAGCGGAACCGGGACTACATACCGGGAGCAGTTCTTC.

Notes on this clonotype: A read error is possible here, since a much larger clone lies one base away. The gene calls are TRBV29-1 and TRBJ2-3; TRBD1 aligns across 10 bases. This CDR3 comprises 14 residues. Germline lookup yields CDR1 SQVTM and CDR2 ANQGSEA. DNA for the CDR3: TGCCGCGTCACACGGGACAGGGGTCCAGATACGCAGTATTTT. This gives the protein CRVTRDRGPDTQYF.

This clonotype has only a few counts. CDR3 amino acids: CASSHGTTGYNEQFF. CDR3 nucleotide sequence: TGTGCCAGTAGTCATGGGACCACTGGGTACAATGAGCAGTTCTTC. This chain uses TRBV19 with TRBJ2-1; D is possibly TRBD1 or TRBD2 (5 bases each). V was clipped by 5 bases and J by 4 bases, with 15 bases between them. Germline-derived CDR1 and CDR2 are LNHDA and SQIVND (reference sequence). The CDR3 totals 15 residues.

This clonotype occurred a few times. V usage is TRBV20-1 and J usage is TRBJ1-2; no definite D call. CDR3 size: 16 residues. V lost 0 bases to trimming and J lost 0 bases, with 14 bases between them. Germline V lookup: CDR1 DFQATT, CDR2 SNEGSKA (reference sequence). CDR3 bases: TGCAGTGCTAGAGATCATGAAGGGAGTGCTAACTATGGCTACACCTTC. Translating gives CSARDHEGSANYGYTF.

This clonotype was observed many times. The chain carries TRBV5-1 and TRBJ1-4; unclear D gene. Trimming stripped 3 bases from V and 4 bases from J, with 10 bases between. Germline V lookup: CDR1 SGHRS, CDR2 YFSETQ. CDR3 length: 14 residues. The CDR3 loop is CASSYGPRNEKLFF. The CDR3 DNA follows: TGCGCCAGCAGCTACGGGCCGCGTAATGAAAAACTGTTTTTT. Combining the CDR3 with reference TRBV5-1 and TRBJ1-4 gives the whole variable domain KAGVTQTPRYLIKTRGQQVTLSCSPISGHRSVSWYQQTPGQGLQFLFEYFSETQRNKGNFPGRFSGRQFSNSRSEMNVSTLELGDSALYLCASSYGPRNEKLFFGSGTQLSVL.

The chain combines TRBV4-1 with TRBJ2-1; maybe TRBD2 (7 bases). V lost 3 bases and J 10 bases, leaving 16 bases between the germline ends. The length of the CDR3 is 14 residues. Germline CDR1 MGHRA, CDR2 YSYEKL. DNA of the CDR3: TGCGCCAGCAGCCAGGGGGGGCGTTCAGGGGAGCAGTTCTTC. Translated, it gives CASSQGGRSGEQFF.

This clonotype has a handful of counts. The V and J genes are TRBV29-1 and TRBJ2-5; TRBD2 agrees at 7 bases. The CDR3 length is 11 residues. The trim removed 7 bases at V and 11 bases at J, leaving 10 bases unmatched. Germline lookup yields CDR1 SQVTM and CDR2 ANQGSEA. CDR3 sequence: CSGGLVDEQYF. As DNA, the CDR3 is TGCAGCGGCGGACTAGTCGATGAGCAGTACTTC.